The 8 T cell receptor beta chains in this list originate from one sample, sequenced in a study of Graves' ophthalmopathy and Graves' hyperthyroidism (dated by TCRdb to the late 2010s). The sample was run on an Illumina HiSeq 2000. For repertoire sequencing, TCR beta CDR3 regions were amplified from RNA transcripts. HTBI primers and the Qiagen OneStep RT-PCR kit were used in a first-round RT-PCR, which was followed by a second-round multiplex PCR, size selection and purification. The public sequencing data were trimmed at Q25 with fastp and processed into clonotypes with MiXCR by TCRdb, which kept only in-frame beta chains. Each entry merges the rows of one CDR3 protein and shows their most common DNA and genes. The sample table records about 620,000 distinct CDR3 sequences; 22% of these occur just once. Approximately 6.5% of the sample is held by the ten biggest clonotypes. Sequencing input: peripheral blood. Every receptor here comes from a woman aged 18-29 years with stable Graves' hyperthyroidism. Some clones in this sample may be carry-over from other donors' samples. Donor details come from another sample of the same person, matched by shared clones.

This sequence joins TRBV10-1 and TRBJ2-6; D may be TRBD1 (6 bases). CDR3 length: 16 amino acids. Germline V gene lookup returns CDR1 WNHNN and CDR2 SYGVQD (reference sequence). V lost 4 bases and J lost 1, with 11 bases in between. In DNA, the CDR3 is TGCGCCAGCAGTGCAGGGGAGAGGTCTGGGGCCAACGTCCTGACTTTC. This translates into CASSAGERSGANVLTF.

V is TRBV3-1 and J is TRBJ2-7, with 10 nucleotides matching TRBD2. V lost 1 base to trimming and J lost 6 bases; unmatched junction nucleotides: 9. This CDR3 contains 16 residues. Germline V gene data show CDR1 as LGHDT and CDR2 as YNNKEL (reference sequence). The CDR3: CASSQGTPSGSGEQYF. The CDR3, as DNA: TGTGCCAGCAGCCAAGGAACTCCTAGCGGGAGTGGCGAGCAGTACTTC.

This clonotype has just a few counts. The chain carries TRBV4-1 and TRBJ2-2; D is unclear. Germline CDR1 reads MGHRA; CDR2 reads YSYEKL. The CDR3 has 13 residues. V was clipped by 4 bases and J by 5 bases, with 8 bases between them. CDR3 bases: TGCGCCAGCAGCCGGATAGGGACCGGGGAGCTGTTTTTT. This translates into CASSRIGTGELFF.

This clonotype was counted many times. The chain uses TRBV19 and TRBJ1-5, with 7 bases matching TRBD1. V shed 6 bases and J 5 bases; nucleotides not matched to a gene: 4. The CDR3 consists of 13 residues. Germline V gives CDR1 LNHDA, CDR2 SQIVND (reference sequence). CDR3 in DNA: TGTGCCAGTAGGACAACAGGGGATCAGCCCCAGCATTTT. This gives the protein CASRTTGDQPQHF. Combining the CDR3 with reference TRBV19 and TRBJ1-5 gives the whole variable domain DGGITQSPKYLFRKEGQNVTLSCEQNLNHDAMYWYRQDPGQGLRLIYYSQIVNDFQKGDIAEGYSVSREKKESFPLTVTSAQKNPTAFYLCASRTTGDQPQHFGDGTRLSIL.

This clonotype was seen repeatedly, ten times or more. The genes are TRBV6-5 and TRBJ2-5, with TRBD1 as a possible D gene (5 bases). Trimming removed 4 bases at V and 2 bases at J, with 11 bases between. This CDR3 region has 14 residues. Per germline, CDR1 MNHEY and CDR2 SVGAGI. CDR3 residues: CASSFVGQQETQYF. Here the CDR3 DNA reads TGTGCCAGCAGTTTTGTGGGGCAGCAAGAGACCCAGTACTTC.

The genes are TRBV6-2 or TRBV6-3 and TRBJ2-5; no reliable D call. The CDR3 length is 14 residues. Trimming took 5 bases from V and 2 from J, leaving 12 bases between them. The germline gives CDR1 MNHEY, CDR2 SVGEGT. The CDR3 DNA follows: TGTGCCAGCAGTGGCTCGACACCACAAGAGACCCAGTACTTC. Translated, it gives CASSGSTPQETQYF.

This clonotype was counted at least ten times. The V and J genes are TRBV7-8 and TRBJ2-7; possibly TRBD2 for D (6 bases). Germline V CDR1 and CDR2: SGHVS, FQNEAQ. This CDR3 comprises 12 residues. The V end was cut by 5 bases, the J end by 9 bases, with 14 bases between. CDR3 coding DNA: TGTGCCAGCAGCCCACAATGGGGGGTGCAGTACTTC. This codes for CASSPQWGVQYF.

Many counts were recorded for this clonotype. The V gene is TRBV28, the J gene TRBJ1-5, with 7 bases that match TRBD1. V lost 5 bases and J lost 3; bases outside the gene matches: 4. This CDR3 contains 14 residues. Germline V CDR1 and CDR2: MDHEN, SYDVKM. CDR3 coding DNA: TGTGCCAGCAGTGGCGGGACAGACAATCAGCCCCAGCATTTT. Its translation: CASSGGTDNQPQHF.